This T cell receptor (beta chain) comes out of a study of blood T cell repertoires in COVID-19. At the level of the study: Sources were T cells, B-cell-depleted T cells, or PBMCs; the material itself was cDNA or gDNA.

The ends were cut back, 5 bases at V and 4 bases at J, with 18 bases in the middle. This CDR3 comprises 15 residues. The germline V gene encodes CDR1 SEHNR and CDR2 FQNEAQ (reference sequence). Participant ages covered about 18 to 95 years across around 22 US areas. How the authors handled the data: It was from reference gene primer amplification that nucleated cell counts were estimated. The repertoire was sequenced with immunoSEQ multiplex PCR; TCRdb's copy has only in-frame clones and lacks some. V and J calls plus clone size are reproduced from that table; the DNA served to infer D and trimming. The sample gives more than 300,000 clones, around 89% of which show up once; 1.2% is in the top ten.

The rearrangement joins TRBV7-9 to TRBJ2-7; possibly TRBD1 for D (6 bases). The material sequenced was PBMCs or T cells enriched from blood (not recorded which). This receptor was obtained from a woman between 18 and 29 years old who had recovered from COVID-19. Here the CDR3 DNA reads TGTGCCAGCAGCCCGCGAGGGGGTAATACTTACGAGCAGTACTTC. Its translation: CASSPRGGNTYEQYF.